This T cell receptor (beta chain) was captured by sequencing in a study of blood T cell repertoires in COVID-19. Original handling: The authors estimated nucleated cell counts from reference gene primer amplification. Libraries were prepared by immunoSEQ multiplex PCR; TCRdb keeps only in-frame clonotypes and omits some of them. The V and J calls and clone size were taken over from that table, and D and trimming were inferred from the DNA. This table has hundreds of thousands of clones, 89% appearing once. Trimming removed 6 bases at V and 5 bases at J, with 16 bases between. The V gene's germline CDR1 is KGHSH and CDR2 LQKENI. This CDR3 spans 15 amino acids. Enrolled through a virtual design, the participants were between about 18 and 100 years of age and came from about two dozen US areas. Clinical history as reported by participants underpinned cohort assignment.

The TCR sequence derives from a woman aged 40 to 50 who had recovered from COVID-19. The chain is built from TRBV18 and TRBJ1-4; D gene unclear. The material sequenced was PBMCs or T cells enriched from blood (not recorded which). CDR3 nucleotides: TGTGCCAGCTCCGCCTCCGGGAGCACGAATGAAAAACTGTTTTTT. Its protein is CASSASGSTNEKLFF. The variable domain in full, with the rest retrieved from reference TRBV18 and TRBJ1-4, is NAGVMQNPRHLVRRRGQEARLRCSPMKGHSHVYWYRQLPEEGLKFMVYLQKENIIDESGMPKERFSAEFPKEGPSILRIQQVVRGDSAAYFCASSASGSTNEKLFFGSGTQLSVL.